This is a list of T cell receptor beta chains from one sample in a study of CXCR3-negative and CXCR3-positive naive CD8 T cells. With the 5' RACE reads reprocessed, TCRdb shows one record per CDR3 protein and no DNA. The specimen's table records more than 65,000 distinct CDR3 sequences. The material sequenced was naive CXCR3- CD8+ T cells from blood. These receptors all stem from a human donor in good health. Some clones in this sample may be carry-over from other donors' samples. CDR3s include the opening cysteine and the closing phenylalanine or tryptophan.

J: TRBJ2-7; V: TRBV14; CDR3: CASSRTTRYHEQYF
J: TRBJ2-1; V: TRBV28; CDR3: CASSLRPEYNEQFF
J: TRBJ1-1; V: TRBV20-1; CDR3: CSARVLRQEMNTEAFF
J: TRBJ2-7; V: TRBV29-1; CDR3: CSVKTSGNSYEQYF
J: TRBJ1-5; V: TRBV19; CDR3: CASSMAARVVNQPQHF
J: TRBJ2-1; V: TRBV29-1; CDR3: CSATSGSYEQFF
J: TRBJ2-5; V: TRBV29-1; CDR3: CSVDREGTQYF
J: TRBJ2-6; V: TRBV20-1; CDR3: CSAENSWDTSSGANVLTF
J: TRBJ2-7; V: TRBV7-9; CDR3: CASSSRTSAYYEQYF
J: TRBJ1-3; V: TRBV6-6; CDR3: CASSLGQHSGNTIYF
J: TRBJ2-1; V: TRBV7-9; CDR3: CASSFYPSTYNEQFF
J: TRBJ1-1; V: TRBV29-1; CDR3: CSAGDPNTEAFF
J: TRBJ1-2; V: TRBV29-1; CDR3: CSVDRGGGYGYTF
J: TRBJ2-7; V: TRBV7-9; CDR3: CASSFGGAGYEQYF